This T cell receptor beta chain was sequenced in a study of cytomegalovirus exposure and HLA in healthy donors. The study, taken as a whole, reports: A prior analysis recorded that most TCR beta V segments were productive about 87% or about 30% of the time. Both high specificity and high sensitivity reportedly marked the classifier's diagnosis of cytomegalovirus status.

As regards this clone: Its antigen is not known.

The study ran its PCR with 60 Vbeta and 13 Jbeta primers. Measured with immunoSEQ multiplex PCR; TCRdb has only the in-frame clones, and not every one. The profile shows some 220,000 clones, approximately 82% of them singletons. Material: PBMCs. The clonotype comes from a woman aged 40 to 55 in good health and CMV-seronegative.

CDR3 loop: CASSSGILGHNEQFF. CDR3 nucleotide sequence: TGTGCCAGCAGTTCCGGGATATTAGGGCACAATGAGCAGTTCTTC. The rearrangement uses TRBV27 and TRBJ2-1, with D perhaps matching TRBD2 (5 bases). The CDR3 has 15 residues. CDR1 is MNHEY, CDR2 SMNVEV, per germline (reference sequence). The V and J ends lost 4 bases and 5 bases respectively, with 15 bases between them.